One sample yielded the 17 T cell receptor beta chains listed below, sequenced in a study of T cell responses to AZD1222 COVID-19 vaccine. Libraries were prepared by immunoSEQ multiplex PCR; TCRdb keeps only in-frame clonotypes and omits some of them. Found here are about 90,000 clones, 70% to 90% of them singletons; the top ten hold under 7%. The starting material was peripheral blood, obtained on day 0 of AZD1222 vaccination. The receptors were sampled from an adult in good health.

The V call is TRBV19, the J call TRBJ1-5; D uncertain. The CDR3 sequence is 14 residues long. CDR1 is LNHDA, CDR2 SQIVND, per germline (reference sequence). Trimming took 6 bases from V and 3 from J, leaving 12 bases between them. The CDR3: CASSLHGFNQPQHF. CDR3 nucleotides: TGTGCCAGTAGCTTACACGGGTTCAATCAGCCCCAGCATTTT.

This clone turned up a few times. The chain is built from TRBV27 and TRBJ1-2; D gene uncertain. This CDR3 comprises 14 residues. Germline CDR1 and CDR2: MNHEY and SMNVEV (reference sequence). V gave up 4 bases and J gave up 5 bases, with 14 bases separating them. The CDR3 loop reads CASSSPSLGYGYTF. The CDR3 DNA is TGTGCCAGCAGTTCACCCAGCCTCGGGTATGGCTACACCTTC.

The chain links TRBV16 to TRBJ2-2, with 10 bases matching TRBD2. The CDR3 consists of 17 residues. V lost 0 bases, J lost 5 bases, and 6 bases stayed unmatched. Per germline, CDR1 KGHSY and CDR2 FQNENV. CDR3 DNA: TGTGCCAGCAGCCAATCGCGGGGACTAGCGATTACCGGGGAGCTGTTTTTT. Amino acid sequence: CASSQSRGLAITGELFF. Using reference TRBV16 and TRBJ2-2 for the parts outside the CDR3, the full variable domain is GEEVAQTPKHLVRGEGQKAKLYCAPIKGHSYVFWYQQVLKNEFKFLISFQNENVFDETGMPKERFSAKCLPNSPCSLEIQATKLEDSAVYFCASSQSRGLAITGELFFGEGSRLTVL.

CDR3 sequence (DNA): TGTGCCAGTAGTCTCGGGGCTAATAATGAGCAGTTCTTC. This codes for CASSLGANNEQFF. V gene TRBV19 combines with J gene TRBJ2-1, with D perhaps given as TRBD1 or TRBD2 (5 bases each). The V end was cut by 5 bases, the J end by 7 bases, with 12 bases between. The CDR3 is 13 amino acids. Germline CDR1 is LNHDA and CDR2 is SQIVND (reference sequence).

The rearrangement joins TRBV7-2 to TRBJ2-7; TRBD2 is a possible D gene (6 bases). The CDR3 is made up of 16 amino acids. V lost 5 bases, J lost 0 bases, and 17 bases lay in between. Per germline, CDR1 SGHTA and CDR2 FQGNSA. CDR3 bases: TGTGCCAGCAGCGAGCCGGGACTGACCAGCTCCTACGAGCAGTACTTC. It yields the protein CASSEPGLTSSYEQYF.

CDR3 amino acids: CASTEGPHNTGELFF. The CDR3 bases are TGTGCCAGCACAGAGGGACCACATAACACCGGGGAGCTGTTTTTT. The chain links TRBV28 to TRBJ2-2; D tentatively fits TRBD1 or TRBD2 (5 bases each). CDR3 size: 15 residues. Germline V lookup: CDR1 MDHEN, CDR2 SYDVKM. V lost 7 bases, J lost 2 bases, and 14 bases lay in between.

The V and J genes are TRBV11-2 and TRBJ2-1; a weak D match, TRBD2 (5 bases). V lost 4 bases and J lost 0, with 16 bases in between. This CDR3 is 17 amino acids long. From germline, CDR1 is SGHAT and CDR2 FQNNGV. The CDR3 loop reads CASSYGVSQSSYNEQFF. In DNA, the CDR3 is TGTGCCAGCAGCTACGGGGTCTCTCAAAGCTCCTACAATGAGCAGTTCTTC.

This clone occurred once. In DNA, the CDR3 is TGTGCCAGCGCCACAGGGACCATGAACACTGAAGCTTTCTTT. Protein sequence: CASATGTMNTEAFF. The genes are TRBV6-5 and TRBJ1-1; possible D gene TRBD1, 6 bases. Germline values: CDR1 MNHEY, CDR2 SVGAGI. V was shortened by 8 bases and J by 0 bases, with 13 bases between the two germline ends. The CDR3 is 14 residues long.

This chain joins TRBV4-1 and TRBJ2-4; 7 bases match TRBD2. The J segment lost 0 bases and the V segment lost 4 bases, leaving 3 bases of the junction unmatched. The CDR3 spans 15 residues. Germline V gives CDR1 MGHRA, CDR2 YSYEKL. Here the CDR3 reads CASSPLAVAKNIQYF. CDR3 in DNA: TGCGCCAGCAGCCCGCTAGCGGTAGCCAAAAACATTCAGTACTTC.

This rearrangement joins TRBV18 to TRBJ1-5; unclear D gene. V was pared by 5 bases and J by 0 bases, with 11 bases between. Germline values: CDR1 KGHSH, CDR2 LQKENI. The CDR3 extends over 15 amino acids. CDR3 region: CASSFGRTSNQPQHF. The CDR3 DNA is TGTGCCAGCTCATTTGGACGGACTAGCAATCAGCCCCAGCATTTT.

The J gene is TRBJ2-1, the V gene TRBV19; TRBD2 matches 11 bases. Germline lookup yields CDR1 LNHDA and CDR2 SQIVND (reference sequence). CDR3 length: 15 amino acids. V was pared by 5 bases and J by 4 bases, with 4 bases of the junction left unmatched. As DNA, the CDR3 is TGTGCCAGTAGTTCCGGGACTAGCGGTTACAATGAGCAGTTCTTC. It yields the protein CASSSGTSGYNEQFF.

This clone was seen just once. The chain recombines TRBV9 with TRBJ1-6, with D unresolved. Trimming pared 4 bases from V and 6 bases from J, leaving 14 bases between. In germline, CDR1 is SGDLS, CDR2 YYNGEE. This CDR3 has 15 residues. This CDR3 reads CASSTRGQRNSPLHF. The CDR3 nucleotides are TGTGCCAGCAGCACCCGCGGGCAGCGTAATTCACCCCTCCACTTT.

V usage is TRBV10-3 and J usage is TRBJ1-2; D is uncertain. Germline CDR1 is ENHRY and CDR2 is SYGVKD. V was pared by 0 bases and J by 0 bases, with 8 bases between. The CDR3 contains 15 residues. The CDR3 here is CAISESREANYGYTF. CDR3 in DNA: TGTGCCATCAGTGAGTCCAGAGAAGCTAACTATGGCTACACCTTC.

This clone has just a few counts. This rearrangement joins TRBV6-1 to TRBJ1-3, with TRBD1 as a possible D gene (6 bases). V lost 1 base and J lost 2, with 6 bases in between. This CDR3 spans 14 amino acids. Germline CDR1 and CDR2: MNHNS and SASEGT. The CDR3 sequence: CASSEGTAGNTIYF. As DNA, the CDR3 is TGTGCCAGCAGTGAAGGGACAGCTGGAAACACCATATATTTT.

This clone was counted once. The chain combines TRBV7-9 with TRBJ2-3, with 10 bases aligning to TRBD2. This CDR3 contains 17 residues. Losses at the gene ends were 5 bases for V and 6 bases for J; bases not matched to a gene: 14. Germline V gene sequence: CDR1 SEHNR, CDR2 FQNEAQ (reference sequence). The CDR3 coding sequence is TGTGCCAGCAGCGCCGTCGGACTAGCGGTCGAACGGGATACGCAGTATTTT. Protein: CASSAVGLAVERDTQYF.

The chain employs TRBV7-2 and TRBJ2-5, with TRBD2 identical over 13 bases. The ends lost 5 bases at V and 2 bases at J; junction bases unmatched: 8. The CDR3 contains 17 residues. The germline gives CDR1 SGHTA, CDR2 FQGNSA. CDR3 amino acids: CASSPWTSGSGQETQYF. CDR3 coding DNA: TGTGCCAGCAGCCCCTGGACTAGCGGGAGTGGGCAAGAGACCCAGTACTTC.

This clone was recorded a few times. The chain carries TRBV5-6 and TRBJ2-3, with D possibly TRBD1 on 6 matching bases. The V end was cut by 4 bases, the J end by 2 bases, with 14 bases between. The CDR3 runs 15 residues. CDR1 and CDR2 (germline): SGHDT, YYEEEE. The CDR3 DNA reads as TGTGCCAGCAGCCCCAACAGGGAAAACACAGATACGCAGTATTTT. This codes for CASSPNRENTDTQYF.